The following is a TCR beta chain sequence with its context. The antigen remains unidentified. This sample stems from a study of T-cell reconstitution after alpha-beta-depleted transplantation in children. Preparing the TCRbeta library involved the use of unique molecular identifiers. TCRdb reanalysed the PCR reads using MiXCR and keeps one entry per CDR3 protein. This table holds hundreds of thousands of distinct CDR3 sequences, 10% to 15% found once. Overall study results and limits: Alpha-beta T cells present about two months after transplant were reported to originate from several hundred expanded graft clones.

CDR3 size: 12 residues. Germline CDR1 is SGHAT and CDR2 is FQNNGV. V lost 5 bases and J 6 bases, leaving 9 bases between the germline ends. The sequenced sample was PBMCs, mostly from graft donor cells, obtained 360 days after TCRalphabeta/CD19-depleted stem cell transplant. The receptor's source is a male patient younger than 18 who had a stem cell transplant for acute myeloid leukemia, so the T cells may come from the graft donor. V is TRBV11-2 and J is TRBJ2-3, with a possible D match to TRBD1 (5 bases). The CDR3: CASSPRQDTQYF. The DNA for the CDR3 is TGTGCCAGCAGCCCTAGACAGGATACGCAGTATTTT.